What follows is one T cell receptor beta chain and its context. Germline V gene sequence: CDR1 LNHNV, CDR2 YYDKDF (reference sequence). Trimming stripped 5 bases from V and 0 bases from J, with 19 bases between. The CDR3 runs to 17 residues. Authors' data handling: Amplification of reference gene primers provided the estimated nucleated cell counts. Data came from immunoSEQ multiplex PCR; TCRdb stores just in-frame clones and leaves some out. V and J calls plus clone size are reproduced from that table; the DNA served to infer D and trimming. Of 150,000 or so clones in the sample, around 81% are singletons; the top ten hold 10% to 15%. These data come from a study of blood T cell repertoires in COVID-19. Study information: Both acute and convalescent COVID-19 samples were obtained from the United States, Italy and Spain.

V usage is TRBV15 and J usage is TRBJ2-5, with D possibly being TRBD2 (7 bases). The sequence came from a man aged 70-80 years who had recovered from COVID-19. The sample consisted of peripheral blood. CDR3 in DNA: TGTGCCACCAGCGGGGGGGGCGCGGGTGGTTACCAAGAGACCCAGTACTTC. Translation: CATSGGGAGGYQETQYF.